This entry is about one T cell receptor (beta chain). The record originates from a study of metastatic and nonmetastatic thyroid tumors. Study-level information: Peripheral blood and tumor or nodule samples from malignant and benign thyroid patients were compared.

The entire patient cohort was treatment-naive prior to thyroid surgery. Trimming took 5 bases from V and 4 from J; bases not matched to a gene: 13. Germline loops: CDR1 MNHNS, CDR2 SASEGT. The CDR3 is 16 residues long. Per the original data handling: CDR3 was compared across clinicopathological groups, and the resulting differences were used to build a distant-metastasis classifier for papillary thyroid cancer. TCRdb re-analyzed the PCR reads using MiXCR. The V and J calls reflect TCRdb's pipeline rather than the authors' work. The sample consists of some 17,000 clones, about 26% of them appearing once.

The chain recombines TRBV6-1 with TRBJ1-2; 7 bases are shared with TRBD1. This TCR was sampled from a female donor with papillary thyroid cancer or a benign thyroid nodule (not recorded which). Some clones in this sample may be carry-over from other donors' samples. What was sequenced was adjacent normal tissue. This CDR3 is CASSFDPGQRAYGYTF. DNA for the CDR3: TGTGCCAGCAGTTTTGACCCGGGACAGAGAGCCTATGGCTACACCTTC.